Listed below are T cell receptor beta chains from one sample, sequenced in a study of multiple sclerosis patients with progressive multifocal leukoencephalopathy. TCRdb's table, derived via immunoSEQ multiplex PCR, lists solely in-frame clones and lacks some. In the table there are approximately 29,000 clones, approximately 85% of which are singletons. The sequenced sample was PBMCs, obtained from a patient treated with natalizumab. All receptors come from a woman between 25 and 40 years old with progressive multifocal leukoencephalopathy. The CDR3 runs from the conserved cysteine through the conserved F or W. D genes are given only for firm matches. Expanded clones get a size class; other rows say once, few or many, or leave the size out.

d_gene	v_gene	abundance	j_gene	CDR3nt	CDR3aa
-	TRBV27	-	TRBJ2-7	TGTGCCAGCGGGCCTACCTTCTACGAGCAGTACTTC	CASGPTFYEQYF
TRBD1	TRBV6-4	-	TRBJ1-2	TGTGCCAGCAGTGACTCGACAGGGGGCGGCTACACCTTC	CASSDSTGGGYTF
-	TRBV5-6	-	TRBJ2-7	TGTGCCAGCAGCTTTGGTAGCGGTGGGGAGCAGTACTTC	CASSFGSGGEQYF
-	TRBV11-3	-	TRBJ2-3	TGTGCCAGCAGCCTAGGACGTGAGAGAGATACGCAGTATTTT	CASSLGRERDTQYF
TRBD2	TRBV6-1	few	TRBJ2-2	TGTGCCAGCAGTGGGCTAGCGGGAGACACCGGGGAGCTGTTTTTT	CASSGLAGDTGELFF
-	TRBV4-2	-	TRBJ2-3	TGTGCCAGCAGCCAAGGTCCGCAAGGTACGCAGTATTTT	CASSQGPQGTQYF
-	TRBV4-2	-	TRBJ2-3	TGTGCCAGCAGCCAAGGAATCGCAGATACGCAGTATTTT	CASSQGIADTQYF
-	TRBV18	-	TRBJ1-5	TGTGCCAGCTCACCAGGGGGTGATCAGCCCCAGCATTTT	CASSPGGDQPQHF
TRBD2	TRBV7-2	-	TRBJ2-2	TGTGCCAGCAGCATCCCCGGACTAGCGGCGAACACCGGGGAGCTGTTTTTT	CASSIPGLAANTGELFF
-	TRBV28	-	TRBJ2-4	TGTGCCAGCAGTTTATTGGTGTGGCCAGGGGTTCAGTACTTC	CASSLLVWPGVQYF
TRBD1	TRBV6-5	-	TRBJ2-1	TGTGCCAGCAGACGGGACAGGTCCGATGAGCAGTTCTTC	CASRRDRSDEQFF
-	TRBV19	-	TRBJ1-2	TGTGCCAGTAATGGCTACACCTTC	CASNGYTF
TRBD2	TRBV5-1	-	TRBJ2-1	TGCGCCAGCAGCTTTTCTAGCGGTTCCTACAATGAGCAGTTCTTC	CASSFSSGSYNEQFF
-	TRBV28	-	TRBJ2-1	TGTGCCAGCATGACCGGGACTTTGACCTACAATGAGCAGTTCTTC	CASMTGTLTYNEQFF
-	TRBV11-2	-	TRBJ2-7	TGTGCCAGCAGCTTAGCAATGGGATACGAGCAGTACTTC	CASSLAMGYEQYF
TRBD2	TRBV29-1	-	TRBJ2-2	TGCAGCGTCTCCGGGACTATTCACACCGGGGAGCTGTTTTTT	CSVSGTIHTGELFF
-	TRBV5-1	-	TRBJ1-5	TGCGCCAGCAGCTTGGCCCCTGGTAGCAATCAGCCCCAGCATTTT	CASSLAPGSNQPQHF
-	TRBV6-5	-	TRBJ1-2	TGTGCCAGCAGTTACAATACCGCTTTTAAGAATGGCTACACCTTC	CASSYNTAFKNGYTF
-	TRBV29-1	-	TRBJ2-5	TGCAGCGTTGATAGGCAGGCAGAGACCCAGTACTTC	CSVDRQAETQYF
-	TRBV4-3	-	TRBJ1-5	TGCGCCAGCAGCCAAGATCGAAGTCGGCCCCAGCATTTT	CASSQDRSRPQHF
-	TRBV18	-	TRBJ2-3	TGTGCCAGCTCACCTTCTAGGGAAGATACGCAGTATTTT	CASSPSREDTQYF
-	TRBV7-2	-	TRBJ2-7	TGTGCCAGCAGCTTAGTCGGAGGAGCCTACGAGCAGTACTTC	CASSLVGGAYEQYF
-	TRBV4-1	-	TRBJ2-7	TGCGCCAGCAGCCAAGAGTATCTGGGGGTCACCTCCGAGCAGTACTTC	CASSQEYLGVTSEQYF
TRBD1	TRBV6-4	-	TRBJ2-7	TGTGCCAGCGGGGACAGGGGAGAATACGAGCAGTACTTC	CASGDRGEYEQYF
TRBD2	TRBV7-9	-	TRBJ2-3	TGTGCCAGCAGCTTCGGACTAGCGGGAGCAGATACGCAGTATTTT	CASSFGLAGADTQYF
TRBD1	TRBV30	-	TRBJ1-6	TGTGCCTGGAGTATGAGACAGGGGGATTCACCCCTCCACTTT	CAWSMRQGDSPLHF
TRBD1	TRBV6-5	-	TRBJ1-6	TGTGCCAGCAGTTTCGGACAGGGAGGTAATTCACCCCTCCACTTT	CASSFGQGGNSPLHF
TRBD1	TRBV29-1	-	TRBJ1-1	TGCAGCGACAGGACAGGGAGTGCGTACACTGAAGCTTTCTTT	CSDRTGSAYTEAFF
TRBD1	TRBV5-5	-	TRBJ1-2	TGTGCCAGCAGCTTGGCCGGGAGGACAGGCCTCTTCTATGGCTACACCTTC	CASSLAGRTGLFYGYTF
TRBD1	TRBV27	-	TRBJ1-2	TGTGCCAGCAGTTTCGGGGGACAGCCCTATGGCTACACCTTC	CASSFGGQPYGYTF
-	TRBV6-5	-	TRBJ2-2	TGTGCCAGCAGCAGTACCACCGGGGAGCTGTTTTTT	CASSSTTGELFF
-	TRBV23-1	-	TRBJ2-2	TGCGCCAGCAGTCGCGGTGGGGGGACAGCGAACACCGGGGAGCTGTTTTTT	CASSRGGGTANTGELFF
-	TRBV4-1	-	TRBJ1-5	TGTGCCAGCAGCCTCCCCGGTCTTCAGCCCCAGCATTTT	CASSLPGLQPQHF
-	TRBV7-8	-	TRBJ2-1	TGTGCCAGCAGCCCTTTAGCGAACTCCTACAATGAGCAGTTCTTC	CASSPLANSYNEQFF
-	TRBV6-5	few	TRBJ1-2	TGTGCCAGCAGAGGGGGGCGCGGTTATGGCTACACCTTC	CASRGGRGYGYTF
-	TRBV11-2	-	TRBJ1-5	TGTGCCAGCAGCTTGAGCATCGGGGATCAGCCCCAGCATTTT	CASSLSIGDQPQHF
-	TRBV2	once	TRBJ2-1	TGTGCCAGCAGTGAAGCTACCGACGAGGATGAGCAGTTCTTC	CASSEATDEDEQFF
-	TRBV12-5	-	TRBJ2-3	TGTGCTAGTGGCGACGGACGGCGCACAGATACGCAGTATTTT	CASGDGRRTDTQYF
TRBD1	TRBV2	-	TRBJ1-2	TGTGCCAGCAGCAGGGACAGCTTCTATGGCTACACCTTC	CASSRDSFYGYTF
-	TRBV18	few	TRBJ2-5	TGTGCCAGCTCACCAGAGATCGGCTGGGAGACCCAGTACTTC	CASSPEIGWETQYF
-	TRBV6-1	-	TRBJ2-1	TGTGCCAGCAGTGAATACGGGCCAGAGCAGTTCTTC	CASSEYGPEQFF
-	TRBV29-1	-	TRBJ1-1	TGCAGCGCCACAGGGAACACTGAAGCTTTCTTT	CSATGNTEAFF